Presented here are 14 T cell receptor beta chains from one specimen sequenced in a study of blood T cell repertoires in COVID-19. This table comes from immunoSEQ multiplex PCR, and its TCRdb copy is limited to in-frame clones, with some not included. The table lists about 36,000 clones, over 65% of them singletons. The source material was peripheral blood. The receptors stem from a man in his sixties with active COVID-19.

Regarding this clone: A much larger clone sits a single nucleotide away, making a read error possible. V usage is TRBV19 and J usage is TRBJ1-5; TRBD1 matches 9 bases. The V and J ends lost 6 bases and 4 bases, in that order; junction bases with no gene match: 4. Germline CDR1 reads LNHDA; CDR2 reads SQIVND (reference sequence). CDR3 length: 14 amino acids. In DNA, the CDR3 is TGTGCCAGTAGCCTCGGACAGGGGAATCAGCCCCAGCATTTT. Translation: CASSLGQGNQPQHF.

The CDR3 DNA reads TGTGCTAGTGGTTTTCAAGGAGGAAAAGACACGCAGTATTTT. Residues: CASGFQGGKDTQYF. The chain uses TRBV12-5 and TRBJ2-3, with D possibly being TRBD2 (5 bases). Trimming pared 3 bases from V and 9 bases from J, leaving 16 bases between. Germline V gene data show CDR1 as LGHNT and CDR2 as FRNRAP. This CDR3 contains 14 residues.

The rearrangement uses TRBV3-1 (or the pseudogene TRBV3-2) and TRBJ2-4, with D perhaps matching TRBD2 (6 bases). V shed 4 bases and J shed 0 bases, with 13 bases lying between them. This CDR3 contains 16 residues. CDR1 and CDR2 (germline): LGHDT, YNNKEL (reference sequence). The CDR3 spells CASSLRDSQAKNIQYF. CDR3 coding DNA: TGTGCCAGCAGCCTCCGGGACTCTCAAGCCAAAAACATTCAGTACTTC.

This clone showed up just once. DNA for the CDR3: TGCAGCGTTTTAGGGGCCCCTAATCAGCCCCAGCATTTT. It specifies CSVLGAPNQPQHF. The chain couples TRBV29-1 to TRBJ1-5; maybe TRBD1 (5 bases). This CDR3 has 13 amino acids. Trimming stripped 5 bases from V and 4 bases from J, with 12 bases between. Per germline, CDR1 SQVTM and CDR2 ANQGSEA.

This chain joins TRBV4-1 and TRBJ1-4; D remains ambiguous. Trimming removed 4 bases at V and 2 bases at J, with 11 bases between. This CDR3 is 15 amino acids long. Germline lookup yields CDR1 MGHRA and CDR2 YSYEKL. The CDR3 reads CASSRAGGTNEKLFF. The CDR3 DNA reads as TGCGCCAGCAGCCGGGCCGGTGGGACTAATGAAAAACTGTTTTTT.

The rearrangement joins TRBV18 to TRBJ2-6; 7 bases line up with TRBD2. V trimming: 2 bases; J trimming: 0 bases; junction bases outside the gene matches: 13. CDR1 is KGHSH, CDR2 LQKENI, per germline. This CDR3 has 20 amino acids. CDR3 DNA: TGTGCCAGCTCACCAAGGGCCCTTGGACTAGACTACTCTGGGGCCAACGTCCTGACTTTC. Residues: CASSPRALGLDYSGANVLTF.

The DNA of the CDR3 is TGTGCCACCACTGACAGGGGGCGCGGGACTGAAGCTTTCTTT. Its protein product is CATTDRGRGTEAFF. The rearrangement links TRBV24-1 to TRBJ1-1; 10 nucleotides match TRBD1. This CDR3 comprises 14 residues. Looked up from germline, CDR1 is KGHDR and CDR2 is SFDVKD. Unmatched junction bases numbered 7, after V lost 8 bases and J lost 5 bases.

This clone showed up just a few times. The rearrangement joins TRBV18 to TRBJ1-1, with 9 bases matching TRBD1. Germline V gene lookup returns CDR1 KGHSH and CDR2 LQKENI. The CDR3 totals 15 residues. Trimming took 3 bases from V and 4 from J; bases not matched to a gene: 6. CDR3: CASSPLDRGVTEAFF. The CDR3 nucleotides are TGTGCCAGCTCACCGCTGGACAGGGGAGTCACTGAAGCTTTCTTT.

The chain links TRBV27 to TRBJ1-1; TRBD1 aligns across 7 bases. Trimming removed 4 bases from V and 5 bases from J; junction bases left unmatched: 7. Germline CDR1 reads MNHEY; CDR2 reads SMNVEV (reference sequence). CDR3 length equals 14 residues. In DNA, the CDR3 is TGTGCCAGCAGTTCACCAGGGGGAAGGACTGAAGCTTTCTTT. Residues: CASSSPGGRTEAFF.

The V gene is TRBV6-2 or TRBV6-3, the J gene TRBJ2-5; TRBD2 matches at 10 bases. V shed 2 bases and J 1 base; nucleotides not matched to a gene: 10. The CDR3 is 18 amino acids. Germline CDR1 is MNHEY and CDR2 is SVGEGT. The CDR3 loop is CASSYGITSGILQETQYF. CDR3 nucleotides: TGTGCCAGCAGTTACGGGATAACTAGCGGGATCCTCCAAGAGACCCAGTACTTC.

This clone was seen just once. The chain links TRBV4-3 to TRBJ1-4, with unresolved D. V was clipped by 4 bases and J by 8 bases, with 14 bases between them. Germline V CDR1 and CDR2: LGHNA, YSLEER. The CDR3 contains 14 residues. The CDR3: CASSRWALGEKLFF. The DNA for the CDR3 is TGCGCCAGCAGCCGCTGGGCCCTTGGGGAAAAACTGTTTTTT.

This chain uses TRBV3-1 (or the pseudogene TRBV3-2) with TRBJ2-1; D possibly corresponds to TRBD2 (5 bases). Trimming took 2 bases from V and 4 from J, leaving 15 bases between them. Germline V gene lookup returns CDR1 LGHDT and CDR2 YNNKEL (reference sequence). The CDR3 length is 16 residues. CDR3 sequence (DNA): TGTGCCAGCAGCCAACTAGCCGTAGCCCAATACAATGAGCAGTTCTTC. Protein: CASSQLAVAQYNEQFF.

This sequence joins TRBV4-3 and TRBJ2-5; D remains unclear. Looked up from germline, CDR1 is LGHNA and CDR2 is YSLEER. CDR3 length: 13 residues. V lost 1 base and J lost 5, with 8 bases in between. CDR3 residues: CASSQASSETQYF. CDR3 in DNA: TGCGCCAGCAGCCAAGCCTCGTCGGAGACCCAGTACTTC.

The rearrangement uses TRBV7-2 and TRBJ2-7; 9 nucleotides match TRBD2. V gave up 1 base and J gave up 3 bases; unmatched junction bases: 4. Germline CDR1 reads SGHTA; CDR2 reads FQGNSA. This CDR3 is built from 15 residues. The CDR3 DNA is TGTGCCAGCAGCTTAGGGGTACTAGCGGGCTACGAGCAGTACTTC. Amino acid sequence: CASSLGVLAGYEQYF.